This T cell receptor beta chain was retrieved from a study of T cells in Graves' hyperthyroidism and ophthalmopathy. Background on the study: The blood sample was taken at first diagnosis, before treatment began.

V dropped 2 bases and J dropped 5 bases, with 13 bases sitting between them. This CDR3 contains 15 residues. Germline values: CDR1 SGHAT, CDR2 FQNNGV. Criteria for exclusion of patients were uncontrolled infection, other autoimmune disease, pregnancy or lactation. In this sample, this clonotype turned up many times. RNA transcripts yielded amplified TCR beta CDR3 regions. First-round RT-PCR with HTBI primers amplified the TCR CDR3 region. TCRdb reanalysed the multiplex PCR reads using MiXCR and keeps one entry per CDR3 protein. The repertoire holds a few hundred thousand distinct CDR3 sequences, with about 15% as singletons.

The sequence was obtained from a woman between 18 and 30 years old with Graves' hyperthyroidism. The rearrangement uses TRBV11-2 and TRBJ2-1; D is possibly TRBD1 (5 bases). Sequencing was carried out using blood. The CDR3, as DNA: TGTGCCAGCAGCTTACAGGGAAGGTGGGACAATGAGCAGTTCTTC. It encodes CASSLQGRWDNEQFF.